Included here is one TCR beta chain sequence, with context. Which antigen it targets is not known. There are no base qualities to consult, and no much larger clone falls within one base. These data come from a study of identifying expanded T cells in peripheral blood (dated by TCRdb to between 2018 and 2021). About the full investigation: Separate aliquots of the same genomic DNA pool were sequenced to produce technical replicates, and four replicates were compared in pairs.

The immunoSEQ Assay, which relies on bias-controlled multiplex PCR amplification of genomic DNA, was used to profile TCRbeta CDR3 regions. The authors' analysis ran thus. To quantify the absolute abundance of each unique TCRbeta CDR3 region, the sequences were collapsed and filtered. Differential abundance was tested with a binomial (Fisher-equivalent) model and with a beta-binomial model adding time-dependent variance fitted from healthy donors. Clones with fewer than 5 combined templates were removed, and a clone was called differentially abundant if the clone's Benjamini-Hochberg FDR was below 0.01. In the beta-binomial model, variance was expressed as a function of the total template count across the two samples, in the form v = (b*log(k)+a)^2. The source is immuneACCESS, and TCRdb retained only in-frame sequences with V and J called. Part of the clones is not carried over; for the studies checked, unresolved V genes explain less than half of this, and the remainder is unexplained. V, J and clone size reflect that table, while D and trimming were determined from the DNA. A total of 100,000 to 150,000 clones appear in this sample, 70% to 90% of them only once. The ten largest clones represent 8.4% of the sample.

The CDR3 spans 14 residues, from the cysteine through the phenylalanine. Only the CDR3 DNA is retained, 42 bases long and in frame from the first base. The germline V gene gives CDR1 as SGHTA and CDR2 as FQGTGA. After removal of 2 bases from V and 5 bases from J, the junction retains 2 bases not matched to a gene. No immune events such as infections were documented for the healthy donors during the collection period. Blood repertoires from healthy donors were used as a training cohort for calibrating time-dependent variance in a beta-binomial model of differential abundance of T-cell clones. There were 10 healthy donors in the training cohort, of whom 3 were female and 7 were male. The donors were between roughly 29 and 70 years old, with an average age of 43 years. Whole blood, obtained from a commercial supplier, was collected from each healthy donor at three time points spaced about 2 weeks apart. For immunosequencing, genomic DNA was extracted from whole blood that had not been sorted.

The investigation overall reported the following: Between technical replicates the binomial model flagged around 1.3 differentially abundant clones, whereas over roughly 2 weeks the binomial model flagged about 15 and over roughly 4 weeks approximately 20. The authors expected biological variance in healthy repertoires might increase further over much longer intervals such as months to years. Variance in clone template counts between approximately two-week samples significantly increased with total template count across all healthy donors. Across all healthy-donor time intervals, the beta-binomial model significantly lowered both the number of clones called differentially abundant and the false-positive rate.

This receptor chain uses TRBV7-3 and TRBJ2-1; TRBD2 fits 8 bases in the junction. The origin of this receptor is a person between 18 and 75 years old in good health. Specimen: blood. This receptor has the CDR3 CASSLVGRDNEQFF. The DNA sequence is as follows: TGTGCCAGCAGCTTAGTCGGGAGGGACAATGAGCAGTTCTTC.